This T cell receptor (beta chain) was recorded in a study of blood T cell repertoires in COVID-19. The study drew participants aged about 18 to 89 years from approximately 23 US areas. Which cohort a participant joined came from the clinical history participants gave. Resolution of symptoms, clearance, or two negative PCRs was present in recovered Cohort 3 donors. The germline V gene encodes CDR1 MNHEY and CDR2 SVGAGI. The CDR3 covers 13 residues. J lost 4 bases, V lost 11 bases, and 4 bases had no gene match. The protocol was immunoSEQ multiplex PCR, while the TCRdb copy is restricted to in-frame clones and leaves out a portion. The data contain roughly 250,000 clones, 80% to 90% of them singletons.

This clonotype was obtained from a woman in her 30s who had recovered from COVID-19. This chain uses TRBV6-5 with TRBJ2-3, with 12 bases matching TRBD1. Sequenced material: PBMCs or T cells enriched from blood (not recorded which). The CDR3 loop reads CAGGTGGSDTQYF. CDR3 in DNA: TGTGCCGGGGGGACAGGGGGCTCAGATACGCAGTATTTT.